This TCR beta chain was recovered during a study of T cell responses to AZD1222 COVID-19 vaccine. Study context: Second doses at about 4 or about 12 weeks were pooled.

This CDR3 contains 17 residues. J gave up 8 bases and V 3 bases, and 16 bases lay outside the gene matches. The germline CDR1 and CDR2 sequences are SGHDT and YYEEEE. As regards this clone: The target antigen is unknown.

Study-wide results and caveats: Among the donors, most were white British and more were female, and clonal diversity was possibly underestimated. Repertoires were obtained solely post-peak T cell response.

Clones were sequenced by immunoSEQ multiplex PCR, and TCRdb holds only the in-frame ones, with some missing. The sample records 100,000 to 150,000 clones, more than 70% being singletons. The material was peripheral blood, obtained on day 0 of AZD1222 vaccination. V is TRBV5-6 and J is TRBJ1-4, with TRBD1 identical over 7 bases. The clonotype was recovered from an adult in good health. The CDR3, as DNA: TGTGCCAGCAGCTGGGGGGGACAGCGGGCGTCTCGGGAAAAACTGTTTTTT. It is translated as CASSWGGQRASREKLFF.